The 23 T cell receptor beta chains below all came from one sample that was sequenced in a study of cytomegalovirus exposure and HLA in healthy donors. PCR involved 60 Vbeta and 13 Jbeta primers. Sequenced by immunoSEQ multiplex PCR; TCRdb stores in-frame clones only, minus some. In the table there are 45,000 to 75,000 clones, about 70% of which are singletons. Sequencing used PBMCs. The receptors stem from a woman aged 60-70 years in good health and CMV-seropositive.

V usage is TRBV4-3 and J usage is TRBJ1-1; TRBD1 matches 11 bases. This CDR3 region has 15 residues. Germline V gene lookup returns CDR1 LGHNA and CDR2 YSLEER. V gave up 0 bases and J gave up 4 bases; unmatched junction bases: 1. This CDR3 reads CASSQDGTGGTEAFF. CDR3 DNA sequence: TGCGCCAGCAGCCAAGACGGGACAGGGGGCACTGAAGCTTTCTTT.

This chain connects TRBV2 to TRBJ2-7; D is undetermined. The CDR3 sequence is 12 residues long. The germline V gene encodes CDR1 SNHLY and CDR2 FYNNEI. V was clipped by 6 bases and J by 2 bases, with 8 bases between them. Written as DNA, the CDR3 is TGTGCCAGCAGACTTTCCGCCTACGAGCAGTACTTC. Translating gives CASRLSAYEQYF.

CDR3 amino acids: CASSLASNAGELFF. Here the CDR3 DNA reads TGTGCCAGCAGCTTAGCTAGCAACGCCGGGGAGCTGTTTTTT. The genes are TRBV7-2 and TRBJ2-2; D ambiguous. Germline values: CDR1 SGHTA, CDR2 FQGNSA. V lost 0 bases and J 6 bases, leaving 8 bases between the germline ends. The CDR3 consists of 14 residues.

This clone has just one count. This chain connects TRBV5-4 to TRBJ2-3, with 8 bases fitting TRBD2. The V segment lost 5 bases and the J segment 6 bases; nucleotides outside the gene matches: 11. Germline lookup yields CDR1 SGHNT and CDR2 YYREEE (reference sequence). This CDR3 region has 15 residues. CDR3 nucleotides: TGTGCCAGCAGTCCGGACGGGGGGGCATGGGATACGCAGTATTTT. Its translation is CASSPDGGAWDTQYF.

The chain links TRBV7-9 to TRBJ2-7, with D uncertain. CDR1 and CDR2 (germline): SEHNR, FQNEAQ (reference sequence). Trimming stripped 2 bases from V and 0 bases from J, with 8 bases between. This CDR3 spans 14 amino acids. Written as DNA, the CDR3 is TGTGCCAGCAGCTTAAGTTCCAGCTCCTACGAGCAGTACTTC. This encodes CASSLSSSSYEQYF.

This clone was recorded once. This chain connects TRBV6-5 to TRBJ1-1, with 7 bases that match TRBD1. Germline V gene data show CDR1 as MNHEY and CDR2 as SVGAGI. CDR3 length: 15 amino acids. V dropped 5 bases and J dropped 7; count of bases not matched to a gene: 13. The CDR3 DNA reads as TGTGCCAGCAGTGCCCAACCCTTACAGGGGCTTGAAGCTTTCTTT. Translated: CASSAQPLQGLEAFF.

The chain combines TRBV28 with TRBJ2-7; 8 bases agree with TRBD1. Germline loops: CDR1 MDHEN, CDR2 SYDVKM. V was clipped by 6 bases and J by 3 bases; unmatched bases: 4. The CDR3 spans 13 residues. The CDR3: CASSWDRFYEQYF. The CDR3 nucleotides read TGTGCCAGCAGCTGGGACAGGTTCTACGAGCAGTACTTC.

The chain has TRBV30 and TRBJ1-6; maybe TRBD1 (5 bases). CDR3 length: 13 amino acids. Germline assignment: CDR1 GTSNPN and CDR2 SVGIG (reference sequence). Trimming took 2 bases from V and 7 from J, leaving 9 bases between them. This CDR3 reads CAWSKGPNSPLHF. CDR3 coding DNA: TGTGCCTGGAGTAAGGGGCCAAATTCACCCCTCCACTTT.

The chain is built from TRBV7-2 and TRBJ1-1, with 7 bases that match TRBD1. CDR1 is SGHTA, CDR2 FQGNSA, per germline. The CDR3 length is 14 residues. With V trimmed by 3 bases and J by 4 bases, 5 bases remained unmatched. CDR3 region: CASSFMPGGTEAFF. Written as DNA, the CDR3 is TGTGCCAGCAGCTTTATGCCAGGGGGCACTGAAGCTTTCTTT.

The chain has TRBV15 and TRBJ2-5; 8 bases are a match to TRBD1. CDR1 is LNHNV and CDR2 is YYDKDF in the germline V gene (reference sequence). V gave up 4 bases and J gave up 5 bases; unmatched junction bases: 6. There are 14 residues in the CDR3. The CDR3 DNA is TGTGCCACCAGCACAGACAGGGGCCGGGAGACCCAGTACTTC. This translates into CATSTDRGRETQYF.

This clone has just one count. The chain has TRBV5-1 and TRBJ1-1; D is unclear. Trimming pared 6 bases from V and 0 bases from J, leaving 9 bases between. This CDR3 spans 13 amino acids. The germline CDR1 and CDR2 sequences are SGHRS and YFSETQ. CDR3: CASKHSLNTEAFF. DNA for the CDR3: TGCGCCAGCAAACACAGCCTGAACACTGAAGCTTTCTTT. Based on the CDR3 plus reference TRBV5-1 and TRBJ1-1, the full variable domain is KAGVTQTPRYLIKTRGQQVTLSCSPISGHRSVSWYQQTPGQGLQFLFEYFSETQRNKGNFPGRFSGRQFSNSRSEMNVSTLELGDSALYLCASKHSLNTEAFFGQGTRLTVV.

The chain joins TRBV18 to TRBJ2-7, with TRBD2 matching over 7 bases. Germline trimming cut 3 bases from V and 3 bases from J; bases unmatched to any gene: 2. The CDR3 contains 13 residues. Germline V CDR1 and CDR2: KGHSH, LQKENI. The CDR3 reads CASSPGLLYEQYF. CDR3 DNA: TGTGCCAGCTCACCGGGACTACTCTACGAGCAGTACTTC. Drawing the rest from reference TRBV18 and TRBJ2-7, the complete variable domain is NAGVMQNPRHLVRRRGQEARLRCSPMKGHSHVYWYRQLPEEGLKFMVYLQKENIIDESGMPKERFSAEFPKEGPSILRIQQVVRGDSAAYFCASSPGLLYEQYFGPGTRLTVT.

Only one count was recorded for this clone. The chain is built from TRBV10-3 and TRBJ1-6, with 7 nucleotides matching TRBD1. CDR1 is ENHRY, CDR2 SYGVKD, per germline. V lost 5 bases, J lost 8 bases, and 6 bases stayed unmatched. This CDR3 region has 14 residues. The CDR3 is CAISTGTAHSPLHF. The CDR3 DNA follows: TGTGCCATCAGTACCGGGACAGCCCATTCACCCCTCCACTTT.

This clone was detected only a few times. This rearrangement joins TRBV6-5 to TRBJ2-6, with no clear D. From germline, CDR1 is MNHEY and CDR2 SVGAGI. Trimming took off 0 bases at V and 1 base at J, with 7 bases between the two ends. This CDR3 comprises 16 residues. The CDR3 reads CASSYSAQSGANVLTF. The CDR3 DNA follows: TGTGCCAGCAGTTACTCGGCACAGTCTGGGGCCAACGTCCTGACTTTC.

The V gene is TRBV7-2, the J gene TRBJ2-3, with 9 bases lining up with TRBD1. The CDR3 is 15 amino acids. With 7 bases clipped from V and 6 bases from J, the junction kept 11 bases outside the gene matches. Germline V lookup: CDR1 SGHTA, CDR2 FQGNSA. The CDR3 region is CASTLGGQGGDTQYF. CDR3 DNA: TGTGCCAGCACACTGGGGGGACAGGGCGGGGATACGCAGTATTTT.

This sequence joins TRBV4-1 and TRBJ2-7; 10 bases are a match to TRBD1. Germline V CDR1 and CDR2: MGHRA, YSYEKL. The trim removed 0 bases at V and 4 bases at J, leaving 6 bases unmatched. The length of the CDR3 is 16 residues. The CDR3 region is CASSQDTGTGAYEQYF. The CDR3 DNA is TGCGCCAGCAGCCAAGACACCGGGACAGGGGCATACGAGCAGTACTTC.

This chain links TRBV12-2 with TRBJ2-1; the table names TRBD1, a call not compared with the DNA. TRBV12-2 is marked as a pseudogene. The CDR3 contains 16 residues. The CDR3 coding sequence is TGTGCAAGTCGCTTAGTTTGGCAGGTAACCTACAATGAGCAGTTCTTC. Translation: CASRLVWQVTYNEQFF.

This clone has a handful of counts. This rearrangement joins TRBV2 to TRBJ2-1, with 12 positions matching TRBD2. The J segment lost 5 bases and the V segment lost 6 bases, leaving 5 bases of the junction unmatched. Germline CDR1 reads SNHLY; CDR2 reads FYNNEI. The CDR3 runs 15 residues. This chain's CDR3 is CASSGTSGGHNEQFF. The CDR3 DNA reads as TGTGCCAGCAGCGGCACTAGCGGGGGGCACAATGAGCAGTTCTTC. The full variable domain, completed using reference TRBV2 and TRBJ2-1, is EPEVTQTPSHQVTQMGQEVILRCVPISNHLYFYWYRQILGQKVEFLVSFYNNEISEKSEIFDDQFSVERPDGSNFTLKIRSTKLEDSAMYFCASSGTSGGHNEQFFGPGTRLTVL.

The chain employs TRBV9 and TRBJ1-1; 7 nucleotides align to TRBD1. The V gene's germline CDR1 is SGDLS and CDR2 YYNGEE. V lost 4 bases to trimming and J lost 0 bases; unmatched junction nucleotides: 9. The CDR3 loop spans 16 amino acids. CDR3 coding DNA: TGTGCCAGCAGCTTTAGCCCCAGGGGGTTGAACACTGAAGCTTTCTTT. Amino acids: CASSFSPRGLNTEAFF.

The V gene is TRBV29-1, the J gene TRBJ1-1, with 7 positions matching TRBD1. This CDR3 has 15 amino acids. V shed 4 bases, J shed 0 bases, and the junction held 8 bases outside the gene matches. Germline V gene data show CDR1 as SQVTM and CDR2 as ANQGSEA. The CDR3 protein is CSVGPGQQMNTEAFF. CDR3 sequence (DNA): TGCAGCGTTGGACCGGGACAGCAAATGAACACTGAAGCTTTCTTT.

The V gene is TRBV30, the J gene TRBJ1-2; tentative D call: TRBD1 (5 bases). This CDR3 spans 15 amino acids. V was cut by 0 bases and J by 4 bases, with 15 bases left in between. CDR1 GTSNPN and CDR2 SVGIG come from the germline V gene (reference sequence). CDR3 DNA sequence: TGTGCCTGGAGTGTACAGGTTCGGGGGGGCTATGGCTACACCTTC. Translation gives CAWSVQVRGGYGYTF.

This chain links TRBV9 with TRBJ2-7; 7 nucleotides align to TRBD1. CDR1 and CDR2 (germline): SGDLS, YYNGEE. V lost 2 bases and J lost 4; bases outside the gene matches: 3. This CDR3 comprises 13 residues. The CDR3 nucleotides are TGTGCCAGCAGCGTGGGACAGACATACGAGCAGTACTTC. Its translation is CASSVGQTYEQYF.

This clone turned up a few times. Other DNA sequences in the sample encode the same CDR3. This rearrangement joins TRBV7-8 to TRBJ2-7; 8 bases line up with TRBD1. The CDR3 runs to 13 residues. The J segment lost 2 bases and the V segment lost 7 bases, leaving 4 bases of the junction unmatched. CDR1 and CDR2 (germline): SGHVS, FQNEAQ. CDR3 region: CASKLGQAYEQYF. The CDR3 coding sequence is TGTGCCAGCAAGTTGGGACAGGCCTACGAGCAGTACTTC.